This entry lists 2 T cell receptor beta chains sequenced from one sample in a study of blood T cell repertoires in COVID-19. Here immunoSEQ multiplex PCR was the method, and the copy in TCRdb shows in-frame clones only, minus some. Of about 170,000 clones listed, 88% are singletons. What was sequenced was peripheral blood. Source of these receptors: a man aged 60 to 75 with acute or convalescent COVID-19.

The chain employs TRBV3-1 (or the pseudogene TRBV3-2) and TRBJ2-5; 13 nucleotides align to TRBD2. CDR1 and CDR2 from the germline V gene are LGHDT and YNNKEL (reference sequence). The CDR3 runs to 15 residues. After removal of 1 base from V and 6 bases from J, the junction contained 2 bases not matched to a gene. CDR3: CASSQGTSGRQTQYF. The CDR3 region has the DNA TGTGCCAGCAGCCAAGGGACTAGCGGGAGACAGACCCAGTACTTC.

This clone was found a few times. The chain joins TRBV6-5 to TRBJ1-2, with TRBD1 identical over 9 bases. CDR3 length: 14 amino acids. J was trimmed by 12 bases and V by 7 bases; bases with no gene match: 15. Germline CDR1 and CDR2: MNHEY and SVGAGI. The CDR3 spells CASIGAGTGNIHTF. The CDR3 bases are TGTGCCAGCATCGGAGCCGGGACAGGGAACATCCACACCTTC.